Following are 32 T cell receptor beta chains from one sample sequenced in a study of blood T cell repertoires in COVID-19. The data were produced by immunoSEQ multiplex PCR, yet TCRdb's version contains in-frame clones alone and is incomplete. Of about 130,000 clones listed, about 76% are singletons. What was sequenced was peripheral blood. These receptors all stem from an elderly man with acute or convalescent COVID-19.

The rearrangement uses TRBV7-3 and TRBJ2-1; D is undetermined. The CDR3 covers 16 residues. The germline V gene encodes CDR1 SGHTA and CDR2 FQGTGA. Trimming pared 6 bases from V and 0 bases from J, leaving 15 bases between. The CDR3 here is CASSPSRLISYNEQFF. The CDR3 bases are TGTGCCAGCAGTCCCAGTCGCCTGATCTCCTACAATGAGCAGTTCTTC.

The chain combines TRBV5-1 with TRBJ1-4; 9 bases match TRBD1. V lost 0 bases and J lost 4; bases outside the gene matches: 1. This CDR3 has 15 residues. In germline, CDR1 is SGHRS, CDR2 YFSETQ. The CDR3 sequence is CASSLGTGVNEKLFF. The CDR3, as DNA: TGCGCCAGCAGCTTGGGGACAGGGGTTAATGAAAAACTGTTTTTT.

This chain joins TRBV6-4 and TRBJ1-1; TRBD1 might be the D (6 bases). CDR3 length: 14 amino acids. V was shortened by 0 bases and J by 9 bases, with 14 bases between the two germline ends. CDR1 is MRHNA, CDR2 SNTAGT, per germline. The CDR3 DNA sequence: TGTGCCAGCAGTGACTCGGGGGGGGCCAGTAAAGCTTTCTTT. Translated, it gives CASSDSGGASKAFF.

V and J are TRBV4-1 and TRBJ2-7; 9 bases agree with TRBD1. Trimming took 4 bases from V and 3 from J; bases not matched to a gene: 7. The V gene's germline CDR1 is MGHRA and CDR2 YSYEKL. This CDR3 contains 15 residues. CDR3: CASSPEDRGIYEQYF. CDR3 bases: TGCGCCAGCAGCCCCGAGGACAGGGGCATCTACGAGCAGTACTTC.

The V and J genes are TRBV7-2 and TRBJ2-7; D is unclear. The CDR3 runs to 13 residues. The germline V and J ends were trimmed by 2 bases and 0 bases, with 5 bases remaining between them. From germline, CDR1 is SGHTA and CDR2 FQGNSA. The DNA of the CDR3 is TGTGCCAGCAGCTTACCGGGCTCCTACGAGCAGTACTTC. It codes for CASSLPGSYEQYF.

V is TRBV7-8 and J is TRBJ2-5, with 9 bases matching TRBD1. The germline V gene has CDR1 SGHVS and CDR2 FQNEAQ. V shed 5 bases and J 5 bases; nucleotides not matched to a gene: 3. There are 13 residues in the CDR3. CDR3 nucleotide sequence: TGTGCCAGCAGCCGGGACAGGGTTGAGACCCAGTACTTC. Protein: CASSRDRVETQYF.

This clone was counted once. V usage is TRBV5-1 and J usage is TRBJ1-1; the D gene is possibly TRBD1 (5 bases). Germline CDR1 and CDR2: SGHRS and YFSETQ. V lost 4 bases and J lost 3, with 13 bases in between. This CDR3 is built from 14 residues. The DNA for the CDR3 is TGCGCCAGCAGCCCCAGGGCCTCGGACACTGAAGCTTTCTTT. It yields the protein CASSPRASDTEAFF.

The chain links TRBV3-1 (or the pseudogene TRBV3-2) to TRBJ2-3; 8 nucleotides align to TRBD2. The length of the CDR3 is 15 residues. CDR1 is LGHDT and CDR2 is YNNKEL in the germline V gene (reference sequence). The ends lost 0 bases at V and 8 bases at J; junction bases unmatched: 7. Here the CDR3 reads CASSQETGGPRTQYF. DNA for the CDR3: TGTGCCAGCAGCCAAGAGACGGGGGGGCCCCGTACGCAGTATTTT.

V is TRBV19 and J is TRBJ1-2; 9 nucleotides line up with TRBD1. Germline V gene sequence: CDR1 LNHDA, CDR2 SQIVND (reference sequence). This CDR3 region has 18 residues. Trimming cost V 2 bases and J 1 base; bases outside gene matches: 11. The CDR3 sequence is CASSIIPGQGNLNYGYTF. CDR3 bases: TGTGCCAGTAGTATAATACCGGGACAGGGAAACCTTAACTATGGCTACACCTTC.

As to this clone: The same CDR3 is also encoded by other DNA sequences in this sample. V is TRBV29-1 and J is TRBJ2-7, with D unresolved. The CDR3 consists of 12 residues. Germline CDR1 SQVTM, CDR2 ANQGSEA. Deletions cut 4 bases from V and 0 bases from J, with 7 bases between. CDR3 in DNA: TGCAGCGTTGGGCCATTCTCCTACGAGCAGTACTTC. This translates into CSVGPFSYEQYF.

The chain employs TRBV5-1 and TRBJ2-7; D perhaps matches TRBD1 (5 bases). The ends were cut back, 0 bases at V and 4 bases at J, with 14 bases in the middle. CDR3 length: 15 amino acids. Germline-derived CDR1 and CDR2 are SGHRS and YFSETQ. Here the CDR3 reads CASSLGQGPGYEQYF. The CDR3 DNA sequence: TGCGCCAGCAGCTTGGGTCAGGGCCCTGGATACGAGCAGTACTTC.

The chain recombines TRBV5-6 with TRBJ2-2, with D possibly TRBD2 on 6 matching bases. CDR3 length: 16 amino acids. Germline values: CDR1 SGHDT, CDR2 YYEEEE. Between the trimmed V and J ends, which lost 7 bases and 7 bases, there was a span of 23 bases. In nucleotides, the CDR3 is TGTGCCAGCGGCCGGAGGGACGGCGAGTGGATCGGGGAGCTGTTTTTT. Residues: CASGRRDGEWIGELFF.

This chain joins TRBV4-2 and TRBJ1-4, with a weak D call TRBD1 (6 bases). Trimming stripped 4 bases from V and 8 bases from J, with 17 bases between. The CDR3 runs to 15 residues. Germline CDR1 LGHNA, CDR2 YNFKEQ. CDR3 sequence (DNA): TGTGCCAGCAGCCGAACAGGGATTGAGGGAGAAAAACTGTTTTTT. Translation gives CASSRTGIEGEKLFF.

The V call is TRBV5-1, the J call TRBJ1-1; D may be TRBD1 (5 bases). The CDR3 runs to 15 residues. Germline lookup yields CDR1 SGHRS and CDR2 YFSETQ. Trimming cost V 4 bases and J 0 bases, with 13 bases left between them. CDR3 in DNA: TGCGCCAGCAGCACGGAGGGACGCTTGAACACTGAAGCTTTCTTT. Translated, it gives CASSTEGRLNTEAFF. The variable domain in full, with the rest retrieved from reference TRBV5-1 and TRBJ1-1, is KAGVTQTPRYLIKTRGQQVTLSCSPISGHRSVSWYQQTPGQGLQFLFEYFSETQRNKGNFPGRFSGRQFSNSRSEMNVSTLELGDSALYLCASSTEGRLNTEAFFGQGTRLTVV.

This chain uses TRBV19 with TRBJ2-2, with D tentatively TRBD1 (5 bases). The germline V gene encodes CDR1 LNHDA and CDR2 SQIVND (reference sequence). This CDR3 has 14 amino acids. The V gene lost 11 bases and the J gene lost 3 bases, with 16 bases spanning the gap. CDR3 region: CACKDNAYTGELFF. The CDR3 DNA follows: TGTGCCTGTAAGGACAACGCATACACCGGGGAGCTGTTTTTT.

The V gene is TRBV5-5, the J gene TRBJ1-1; D might be TRBD1 (6 bases). Trimming took off 1 base at V and 7 bases at J, with 17 bases between the two ends. The CDR3 runs to 15 residues. From germline, CDR1 is SGHKS and CDR2 YYEKEE (reference sequence). The DNA of the CDR3 is TGTGCCAGCAGCTTGTTAAGGGGGACCAGGTTTGAAGCTTTCTTT. Amino acid sequence: CASSLLRGTRFEAFF.

This clone has just one count. The V call is TRBV10-1, the J call TRBJ1-6; possibly TRBD1 for D (6 bases). V lost 2 bases, J lost 13 bases, and 15 bases lay in between. This CDR3 spans 14 amino acids. In germline, CDR1 is WNHNN, CDR2 SYGVQD (reference sequence). The CDR3 DNA follows: TGCGCCAGCAGTGAGCCGCGGGGAGGGGGTCCCCTCCACTTT. It specifies CASSEPRGGGPLHF.

This chain connects TRBV6-5 to TRBJ1-2, with D hard to call. Germline CDR1 and CDR2: MNHEY and SVGAGI. Trimming stripped 6 bases from V and 3 bases from J, with 14 bases between. The CDR3 sequence is 14 residues long. CDR3: CASRGLSPDYGYTF. The CDR3 DNA sequence: TGTGCCAGCAGAGGACTTTCCCCCGACTATGGCTACACCTTC.

The chain has TRBV19 and TRBJ2-2; TRBD2 matches 11 bases. The V gene's germline CDR1 is LNHDA and CDR2 SQIVND (reference sequence). Trimming cost V 6 bases and J 3 bases; bases outside gene matches: 3. The CDR3 consists of 15 residues. In nucleotides, the CDR3 is TGTGCCAGTAGCACTAGCGGGGGATACACCGGGGAGCTGTTTTTT. Amino acid sequence: CASSTSGGYTGELFF.

This clone occurred a few times. This chain connects TRBV6-5 to TRBJ2-3, with 8 bases fitting TRBD1. Trimming removed 10 bases from V and 0 bases from J; junction bases left unmatched: 9. The CDR3 extends over 15 amino acids. From germline, CDR1 is MNHEY and CDR2 SVGAGI. The CDR3 reads CATRGPRTSTDTQYF. The CDR3 coding sequence is TGTGCCACCAGGGGGCCCCGGACGAGCACAGATACGCAGTATTTT.

Concerning this clone itself: Other DNA sequences in this specimen translate into the identical CDR3. The chain recombines TRBV7-9 with TRBJ2-5; 7 bases map to TRBD1. V shed 5 bases, J shed 5 bases, and the junction held 5 bases outside the gene matches. The CDR3 extends over 13 amino acids. Germline CDR1 reads SEHNR; CDR2 reads FQNEAQ (reference sequence). The CDR3 protein is CASSRQGRETQYF. The CDR3 DNA reads TGTGCCAGCAGCAGACAGGGTCGGGAGACCCAGTACTTC. Based on the CDR3 plus reference TRBV7-9 and TRBJ2-5, the full variable domain is DTGVSQNPRHKITKRGQNVTFRCDPISEHNRLYWYRQTLGQGPEFLTYFQNEAQLEKSRLLSDRFSAERPKGSFSTLEIQRTEQGDSAMYLCASSRQGRETQYFGPGTRLLVL.

This chain uses TRBV5-1 with TRBJ1-1; 7 bases agree with TRBD1. This CDR3 is 14 amino acids long. Germline CDR1 and CDR2: SGHRS and YFSETQ. With 1 base clipped from V and 5 bases from J, the junction kept 5 bases outside the gene matches. The CDR3 sequence: CASSLNRGTTEAFF. DNA of the CDR3: TGCGCCAGCAGCTTGAACAGGGGAACTACTGAAGCTTTCTTT.

This chain uses TRBV30 with TRBJ2-5; TRBD2 agrees at 8 bases. CDR3 size: 16 residues. V lost 5 bases and J lost 1; bases outside the gene matches: 12. CDR1 is GTSNPN, CDR2 SVGIG, per germline (reference sequence). CDR3 coding DNA: TGTGCCTGGTGCGGGGGAGCGGGGGCAGGCCAAGAGACCCAGTACTTC. Amino acids: CAWCGGAGAGQETQYF.

This clone has a handful of counts. The J gene is TRBJ1-1, the V gene TRBV7-9, with 11 bases matching TRBD1. The CDR3 covers 15 residues. The junction had 10 bases not matched to a gene; V was cut back by 8 bases and J by 5 bases. Germline V lookup: CDR1 SEHNR, CDR2 FQNEAQ (reference sequence). The CDR3, as DNA: TGTGCCAGCCGAAATAGCGGGACAGGGGGAACTGAAGCTTTCTTT. Encoded protein: CASRNSGTGGTEAFF.

The chain combines TRBV28 with TRBJ2-7; D is ambiguous. Trimming took off 5 bases at V and 3 bases at J, with 17 bases between the two ends. Germline CDR1 and CDR2: MDHEN and SYDVKM. CDR3 length equals 15 residues. The CDR3 spells CASSGVVAARYEQYF. The CDR3 nucleotides read TGTGCCAGCAGTGGAGTCGTGGCAGCCCGCTACGAGCAGTACTTC. The full variable domain, completed using reference TRBV28 and TRBJ2-7, is DVKVTQSSRYLVKRTGEKVFLECVQDMDHENMFWYRQDPGLGLRLIYFSYDVKMKEKGDIPEGYSVSREKKERFSLILESASTNQTSMYLCASSGVVAARYEQYFGPGTRLTVT.

The chain carries TRBV11-1 and TRBJ1-2; D is perhaps TRBD1 (5 bases). The CDR3 spans 12 residues. The V end was cut by 5 bases, the J end by 2 bases, with 6 bases between. Germline CDR1 and CDR2: SGHAT and FQDESV (reference sequence). In DNA, the CDR3 is TGTGCCAGCAGCACAGGAAACTATGGCTACACCTTC. Its protein product is CASSTGNYGYTF.

V is TRBV6-5 and J is TRBJ2-7; 7 nucleotides agree with TRBD1. The CDR3 is made up of 13 amino acids. Trimming removed 8 bases from V and 2 bases from J; junction bases left unmatched: 6. CDR1 and CDR2 (germline): MNHEY, SVGAGI. The CDR3 DNA reads TGTGCCAGCCTCAAGACAGGGACCTACGAGCAGTACTTC. This sequence encodes CASLKTGTYEQYF.

The chain combines TRBV30 with TRBJ1-5, with D possibly being TRBD1 (6 bases). Germline loops: CDR1 GTSNPN, CDR2 SVGIG (reference sequence). This CDR3 has 13 amino acids. V was clipped by 1 base and J by 4 bases, with 8 bases between them. CDR3 amino acids: CAWSGRGNQPQHF. CDR3 nucleotide sequence: TGTGCCTGGAGTGGCAGGGGTAATCAGCCCCAGCATTTT.

The DNA for the CDR3 is TGTGCCAGCAGCTTGCGGACAGGGAGTAACTATGGCTACACCTTC. It encodes CASSLRTGSNYGYTF. This chain uses TRBV7-2 with TRBJ1-2; 8 nucleotides match TRBD1. V shed 3 bases, J shed 1 base, and the junction held 4 bases outside the gene matches. Germline CDR1 is SGHTA and CDR2 is FQGNSA. The CDR3 spans 15 residues.

This clone was found many times. The CDR3 here is CASSSGQSTDTQYF. The CDR3 nucleotides are TGTGCCAGCAGCTCTGGACAGAGCACAGATACGCAGTATTTT. The chain couples TRBV5-6 to TRBJ2-3, with a weak D call TRBD1 (6 bases). The CDR3 runs to 14 residues. Trimming shortened V by 3 bases and J by 0 bases, and 8 bases separated the two germline ends. Per the germline V gene, CDR1 is SGHDT and CDR2 is YYEEEE.

This chain uses TRBV5-1 with TRBJ1-6; 7 bases agree with TRBD1. The J segment lost 8 bases and the V segment lost 4 bases, leaving 9 bases of the junction unmatched. The CDR3 runs to 15 residues. CDR1 and CDR2 from the germline V gene are SGHRS and YFSETQ. The DNA for the CDR3 is TGCGCCAGCAGCCTGGGACAGCCTAGGGATTCACCCCTCCACTTT. Translated: CASSLGQPRDSPLHF.

This clone occurred a few times. This sequence joins TRBV5-1 and TRBJ2-7; 8 bases align to TRBD2. The junction had 8 bases not matched to a gene; V was cut back by 0 bases and J by 6 bases. In germline, CDR1 is SGHRS, CDR2 YFSETQ. The CDR3 length is 15 residues. The CDR3 sequence is CASSLDLRGDGEQYF. CDR3 nucleotide sequence: TGCGCCAGCAGCTTGGATTTGCGGGGGGACGGCGAGCAGTACTTC.